This passage covers 27 T cell receptor beta chains from one sample sequenced in a study of lymphopenia after photon versus proton radiotherapy. Data came from immunoSEQ multiplex PCR; TCRdb stores just in-frame clones and leaves some out. The table shows around 62,000 clones, with 65% to 85% occurring only once. The specimen comprised peripheral blood, sampled from a patient treated with proton-based radiotherapy. These receptors originate from a man in his sixties with pancreatic cancer.

The V call is TRBV7-2, the J call TRBJ2-3; 10 bases are shared with TRBD2. The J segment lost 3 bases and the V segment lost 5 bases, leaving 8 bases of the junction unmatched. The CDR3 totals 16 residues. Germline CDR1 reads SGHTA; CDR2 reads FQGNSA. CDR3 sequence: CASSPTGTSATDTQYF. The CDR3 DNA reads as TGTGCCAGCAGCCCCACCGGGACTAGCGCTACAGATACGCAGTATTTT.

The chain combines TRBV19 with TRBJ2-1; TRBD2 aligns across 8 bases. Germline CDR1 reads LNHDA; CDR2 reads SQIVND (reference sequence). The CDR3 totals 14 residues. V lost 1 base to trimming and J lost 10 bases; unmatched junction nucleotides: 6. The CDR3 DNA reads TGTGCCAGTAGTATAGGTAGCGGGGATTGGGAGCAGTTCTTC. This gives the protein CASSIGSGDWEQFF.

The chain recombines TRBV4-1 with TRBJ2-1; D gene uncertain. CDR3 size: 13 residues. V lost 2 bases, J lost 3 bases, and 5 bases lay in between. Germline CDR1 reads MGHRA; CDR2 reads YSYEKL. The CDR3 sequence is CASSQQFYNEQFF. The CDR3 DNA is TGCGCCAGCAGCCAACAGTTCTACAATGAGCAGTTCTTC.

The rearrangement joins TRBV5-1 to TRBJ2-5; either TRBD1 or TRBD2 may fit D (5 bases each). Trimming cost V 1 base and J 7 bases, with 14 bases left between them. Germline V CDR1 and CDR2: SGHRS, YFSETQ. The CDR3 has 14 residues. The CDR3 coding sequence is TGCGCCAGCAGCTTGAGGGACCTGTCCTCGACCCAGTACTTC. Translation gives CASSLRDLSSTQYF.

Comments on this clone: A read error may account for a junction end that differs from germline. The chain links TRBV7-7 to TRBJ2-5; TRBD2 might be the D (5 bases). CDR1 and CDR2 from the germline V gene are SSHAT and FNYEAQ (reference sequence). The length of the CDR3 is 13 residues. The chain's CDR3 is CASSGLSQETQYF. The DNA for the CDR3 is TGTGCTAGCAGCGGATTATCCCAAGAGACCCAGTACTTC.

The rearrangement joins TRBV7-9 to TRBJ1-2; no clear D gene. This CDR3 has 11 amino acids. Germline CDR1 SEHNR, CDR2 FQNEAQ (reference sequence). V dropped 5 bases and J dropped 9 bases, with 10 bases sitting between them. CDR3: CASSPQLSYTF. For the CDR3, the DNA is TGTGCCAGCAGCCCGCAGTTAAGCTACACCTTC.

The J gene is TRBJ2-3, the V gene TRBV5-5; weak D call: TRBD1 (6 bases). CDR1 is SGHKS and CDR2 is YYEKEE in the germline V gene (reference sequence). The CDR3 runs 16 residues. V was shortened by 5 bases and J by 4 bases, with 20 bases between the two germline ends. The CDR3 DNA follows: TGTGCCAGCAGTCACAGACAGGTCGGGATTCCAGATACGCAGTATTTT. Protein: CASSHRQVGIPDTQYF.

The rearrangement links TRBV6-6 to TRBJ2-1, with 10 nucleotides matching TRBD2. CDR1 is MNHNY and CDR2 is SVGAGI in the germline V gene (reference sequence). Trimming at V came to 6 bases and at J to 4 bases, leaving 9 bases not matched to a gene. This CDR3 has 16 amino acids. CDR3 sequence reads: CASRPGLAEHYNEQFF. The CDR3 region has the DNA TGTGCCAGCAGACCCGGACTAGCGGAACATTACAATGAGCAGTTCTTC.

The chain is built from TRBV7-6 and TRBJ2-1; TRBD2 matches 11 bases. This CDR3 is built from 15 residues. CDR1 and CDR2 from the germline V gene are SGHVS and FNYEAQ. V lost 2 bases to trimming and J lost 6 bases; unmatched junction nucleotides: 3. The CDR3 nucleotides are TGTGCCAGCAGCTTATTAGCGGGAGGGCTCAATGAGCAGTTCTTC. Protein: CASSLLAGGLNEQFF.

The gene calls are TRBV7-2 and TRBJ1-4; D not certain. The length of the CDR3 is 13 residues. V dropped 1 base and J dropped 8 bases, with 8 bases sitting between them. Looked up from germline, CDR1 is SGHTA and CDR2 is FQGNSA. Here the CDR3 reads CASSLVRREKLFF. CDR3 coding DNA: TGTGCCAGCAGCTTAGTTCGTAGAGAAAAACTGTTTTTT. The whole variable domain, filled in from reference TRBV7-2 and TRBJ1-4, reads GAGVSQSPSNKVTEKGKDVELRCDPISGHTALYWYRQSLGQGLEFLIYFQGNSAPDKSGLPSDRFSAERTGGSVSTLTIQRTQQEDSAVYLCASSLVRREKLFFGSGTQLSVL.

This clone was found a few times. The V and J genes are TRBV28 and TRBJ2-3; tentatively, D is TRBD2 (5 bases). Between the trimmed V and J ends, which lost 6 bases and 1 base, there was a span of 17 bases. Germline V gene lookup returns CDR1 MDHEN and CDR2 SYDVKM. The CDR3 runs 16 residues. The CDR3 here is CASRDPVRVGTDTQYF. The DNA for the CDR3 is TGTGCCAGCAGGGACCCTGTGAGGGTCGGCACAGATACGCAGTATTTT.

The gene calls are TRBV19 and TRBJ2-1, with 7 nucleotides matching TRBD1. After removal of 5 bases from V and 6 bases from J, the junction contained 10 bases not matched to a gene. In germline, CDR1 is LNHDA, CDR2 SQIVND (reference sequence). The CDR3 totals 15 residues. The CDR3 sequence is CASSPLRGLGNEQFF. The CDR3 DNA follows: TGTGCCAGTAGTCCTCTGAGGGGGCTCGGCAATGAGCAGTTCTTC. Looking up the rest from reference TRBV19 and TRBJ2-1 gives the full variable domain: DGGITQSPKYLFRKEGQNVTLSCEQNLNHDAMYWYRQDPGQGLRLIYYSQIVNDFQKGDIAEGYSVSREKKESFPLTVTSAQKNPTAFYLCASSPLRGLGNEQFFGPGTRLTVL.

V and J are TRBV18 and TRBJ2-2; D may be TRBD1 or TRBD2 (5 bases each). V was pared by 5 bases and J by 7 bases, with 26 bases between. Germline values: CDR1 KGHSH, CDR2 LQKENI. The CDR3 is made up of 18 amino acids. The CDR3: CASSVATSVGASSGELFF. The CDR3 DNA reads as TGTGCCAGCTCAGTTGCAACTAGTGTTGGGGCTTCGAGCGGGGAGCTGTTTTTT.

This clone came up a few times. V and J are TRBV19 and TRBJ1-2; 12 nucleotides agree with TRBD1. The CDR3 has 14 amino acids. The trim removed 6 bases at V and 3 bases at J, leaving 2 bases unmatched. Germline V lookup: CDR1 LNHDA, CDR2 SQIVND (reference sequence). The CDR3 DNA reads TGTGCCAGTAGGGGGACAGGGGGCGACTATGGCTACACCTTC. Encoded protein: CASRGTGGDYGYTF.

This chain uses TRBV19 with TRBJ2-3; D is unresolved. The CDR3 covers 16 residues. From germline, CDR1 is LNHDA and CDR2 SQIVND (reference sequence). V was pared by 0 bases and J by 2 bases, with 12 bases between. The CDR3 sequence is CASSIDLVSSTDTQYF. In DNA, the CDR3 is TGTGCCAGTAGTATAGATCTGGTCTCCTCCACAGATACGCAGTATTTT.

This clone showed up just a few times. The CDR3: CASSTTGGASYEQYF. In DNA, the CDR3 is TGTGCCAGCAGCACCACAGGGGGAGCTTCCTACGAGCAGTACTTC. This rearrangement joins TRBV7-2 to TRBJ2-7; TRBD1 matches 8 bases. This CDR3 comprises 15 residues. After removal of 5 bases from V and 1 base from J, the junction contained 7 bases not matched to a gene. Per germline, CDR1 SGHTA and CDR2 FQGNSA.

The J gene is TRBJ2-1, the V gene TRBV19; 10 nucleotides line up with TRBD2. Trimming cost V 5 bases and J 10 bases; bases outside gene matches: 8. Germline-derived CDR1 and CDR2 are LNHDA and SQIVND (reference sequence). The CDR3 runs 14 residues. The CDR3 is CASSGLAGVGEQFF. The CDR3 nucleotides are TGTGCCAGTAGTGGGCTAGCGGGAGTAGGAGAGCAGTTCTTC.

The chain links TRBV28 to TRBJ1-2, with a possible D match to TRBD1 (6 bases). The ends were cut back, 2 bases at V and 7 bases at J, with 17 bases in the middle. This CDR3 is built from 15 residues. Germline CDR1 reads MDHEN; CDR2 reads SYDVKM. CDR3 sequence reads: CASSLVGRGGFGYTF. CDR3 nucleotide sequence: TGTGCCAGCAGTTTAGTCGGCAGGGGTGGGTTTGGCTACACCTTC.

V usage is TRBV19 and J usage is TRBJ1-3; TRBD1 is a possible D gene (6 bases). CDR3 length equals 17 residues. V was clipped by 4 bases and J by 0 bases, with 16 bases between them. Germline CDR1 is LNHDA and CDR2 is SQIVND (reference sequence). The chain's CDR3 is CASSRGQGSPSGNTIYF. The DNA of the CDR3 is TGTGCCAGTAGTAGGGGCCAGGGGTCGCCCTCTGGAAACACCATATATTTT. The full variable domain, completed using reference TRBV19 and TRBJ1-3, is DGGITQSPKYLFRKEGQNVTLSCEQNLNHDAMYWYRQDPGQGLRLIYYSQIVNDFQKGDIAEGYSVSREKKESFPLTVTSAQKNPTAFYLCASSRGQGSPSGNTIYFGEGSWLTVV.

The chain carries TRBV11-3 and TRBJ2-3; D gene unclear. This CDR3 contains 13 residues. The germline gives CDR1 SGHNT, CDR2 YENEEA. Trimming shortened V by 1 base and J by 10 bases, and 12 bases separated the two germline ends. The chain's CDR3 is CASSLGRKTAQYF. The CDR3 DNA sequence: TGTGCCAGCAGCTTAGGGCGTAAAACGGCGCAGTATTTT.

This clone appeared a single time. The chain carries TRBV7-2 and TRBJ2-3, with D unresolved. V was cut by 2 bases and J by 2 bases, with 8 bases left in between. The V gene's germline CDR1 is SGHTA and CDR2 FQGNSA. The CDR3 covers 14 residues. The CDR3 here is CASSLFGVTDTQYF. CDR3 bases: TGTGCCAGCAGCTTATTTGGGGTCACAGATACGCAGTATTTT.

The V gene is TRBV5-1, the J gene TRBJ1-3; D is ambiguous. V lost 4 bases and J 0 bases, leaving 8 bases between the germline ends. The germline gives CDR1 SGHRS, CDR2 YFSETQ. The length of the CDR3 is 14 residues. The CDR3 loop reads CASSRASSGNTIYF. The CDR3 DNA is TGCGCCAGCAGCCGGGCATCCTCTGGAAACACCATATATTTT.

The CDR3: CASSAQLTNEQFF. The DNA for the CDR3 is TGTGCCAGCAGCGCCCAACTAACCAATGAGCAGTTCTTC. V gene TRBV14 combines with J gene TRBJ2-1; D is unclear. Germline CDR1 reads SGHDN; CDR2 reads FVKESK. Deletions cut 5 bases from V and 6 bases from J, with 11 bases between. There are 13 residues in the CDR3.

The CDR3 spells CASSHRETYEQYF. CDR3 nucleotide sequence: TGTGCCAGCTCACACAGGGAAACCTACGAGCAGTACTTC. V usage is TRBV18 and J usage is TRBJ2-7; TRBD1 is a possible D gene (6 bases). Germline CDR1 and CDR2: KGHSH and LQKENI. The CDR3 extends over 13 amino acids. V was cut by 4 bases and J by 2 bases, with 9 bases left in between.

Comments on this clone: Germline and junction disagree at one end, which may indicate a read error. The V gene is TRBV27, the J gene TRBJ2-1; 10 nucleotides match TRBD2. The CDR3 is made up of 18 amino acids. Germline CDR1 and CDR2: MNHEY and SMNVEV (reference sequence). This CDR3 reads CASSSLFPGLAEYNERFF. The CDR3 DNA reads as TGTGCCAGCAGTTCACTATTCCCAGGACTAGCGGAATACAATGAGCGGTTCTTC.

The chain joins TRBV19 to TRBJ1-1; D is undetermined. CDR1 is LNHDA and CDR2 is SQIVND in the germline V gene (reference sequence). The CDR3 extends over 11 amino acids. V lost 6 bases and J lost 7, with 9 bases in between. CDR3: CASSVLREAFF. In DNA form, the CDR3 reads TGTGCCAGTAGCGTTCTTCGTGAAGCTTTCTTT.

This clone was seen a single time. The rearrangement uses TRBV11-1 and TRBJ2-5, with D unresolved. The V end lost 1 base, the J end lost 5 bases, and 8 bases lay between the germline ends. The CDR3 has 13 amino acids. The V gene's germline CDR1 is SGHAT and CDR2 FQDESV (reference sequence). Here the CDR3 reads CASSLGSRETQYF. CDR3 in DNA: TGTGCCAGCAGCTTAGGATCAAGGGAGACCCAGTACTTC.